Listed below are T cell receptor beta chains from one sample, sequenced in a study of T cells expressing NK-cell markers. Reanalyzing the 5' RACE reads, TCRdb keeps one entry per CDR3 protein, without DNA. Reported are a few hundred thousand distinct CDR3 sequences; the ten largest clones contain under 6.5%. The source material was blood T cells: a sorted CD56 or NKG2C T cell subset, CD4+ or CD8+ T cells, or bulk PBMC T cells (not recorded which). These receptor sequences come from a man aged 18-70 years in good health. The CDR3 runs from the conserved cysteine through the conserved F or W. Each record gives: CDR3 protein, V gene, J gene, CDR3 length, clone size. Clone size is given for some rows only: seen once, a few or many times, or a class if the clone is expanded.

CDR3aa: CSARGLGQGNTEAFF
v_gene: TRBV20-1
j_gene: TRBJ1-1
len: 15
abundance: .

CDR3aa: CASSRESEDTQYF
v_gene: TRBV5-1
j_gene: TRBJ2-3
len: 13
abundance: .

CDR3aa: CATSRGFQRGGSDTQYF
v_gene: TRBV15
j_gene: TRBJ2-3
len: 17
abundance: .

CDR3aa: CASNQGFSGELFF
v_gene: TRBV27
j_gene: TRBJ2-2
len: 13
abundance: .

CDR3aa: CAISERQMASGRSGYTF
v_gene: TRBV10-3
j_gene: TRBJ1-2
len: 17
abundance: .

CDR3aa: CSVRGQGGKSEKLFF
v_gene: TRBV29-1
j_gene: TRBJ1-4
len: 15
abundance: .

CDR3aa: CAVRDNSFEQYF
v_gene: TRBV10-3
j_gene: TRBJ2-7
len: 12
abundance: .

CDR3aa: CASSLLSSGNTIYF
v_gene: TRBV3-1
j_gene: TRBJ1-3
len: 14
abundance: .

CDR3aa: CASSEPGQGHYGYTF
v_gene: TRBV6-1
j_gene: TRBJ1-2
len: 15
abundance: .

CDR3aa: CASSGNRELFF
v_gene: TRBV6-6
j_gene: TRBJ2-2
len: 11
abundance: .

CDR3aa: CASTLGGTSYSPLHF
v_gene: TRBV12-3/TRBV12-4
j_gene: TRBJ1-6
len: 15
abundance: .

CDR3aa: CASSVTGWETQYF
v_gene: TRBV5-1
j_gene: TRBJ2-5
len: 13
abundance: .

CDR3aa: CASSLVDGQGSPLHF
v_gene: TRBV7-2
j_gene: TRBJ1-6
len: 15
abundance: .

CDR3aa: CAWRRGYTGELFF
v_gene: TRBV30
j_gene: TRBJ2-2
len: 13
abundance: .

CDR3aa: CASKEGEAQYF
v_gene: TRBV21-1
j_gene: TRBJ2-5
len: 11
abundance: .

CDR3aa: CSTPTGVNGYTF
v_gene: TRBV20-1
j_gene: TRBJ1-2
len: 12
abundance: .

CDR3aa: CASSGKKGDETQYF
v_gene: TRBV2
j_gene: TRBJ2-5
len: 14
abundance: .

CDR3aa: CASSRSRGDRDSDTQYF
v_gene: TRBV21-1
j_gene: TRBJ2-3
len: 17
abundance: .

CDR3aa: CATRGTGAGTDTQYF
v_gene: TRBV24-1
j_gene: TRBJ2-3
len: 15
abundance: .

CDR3aa: CSAQVLSGAIQETQYF
v_gene: TRBV20-1
j_gene: TRBJ2-5
len: 16
abundance: .

CDR3aa: CASSEASYDRGPKNIQYF
v_gene: TRBV6-1
j_gene: TRBJ2-4
len: 18
abundance: .

CDR3aa: CASSPFLDQETQYF
v_gene: TRBV7-2
j_gene: TRBJ2-5
len: 14
abundance: medium-sized

CDR3aa: CASIDLTRGNIQYF
v_gene: TRBV19
j_gene: TRBJ2-4
len: 14
abundance: .

CDR3aa: CASSAADNTGELFF
v_gene: TRBV10-1
j_gene: TRBJ2-2
len: 14
abundance: .

CDR3aa: CASSPIGGLAEAFF
v_gene: TRBV19
j_gene: TRBJ1-1
len: 14
abundance: .

CDR3aa: CASSQGPVGHYEQFF
v_gene: TRBV14
j_gene: TRBJ2-1
len: 15
abundance: .

CDR3aa: CATSRASGPTYEQYF
v_gene: TRBV15
j_gene: TRBJ2-7
len: 15
abundance: .

CDR3aa: CASSRGGANYGYTF
v_gene: TRBV4-2
j_gene: TRBJ1-2
len: 14
abundance: .

CDR3aa: CASSLESTGAGDEQFF
v_gene: TRBV5-1
j_gene: TRBJ2-1
len: 16
abundance: .

CDR3aa: CASSHRPGQGNEKLFF
v_gene: TRBV28
j_gene: TRBJ1-4
len: 16
abundance: .

CDR3aa: CASSSRPGEGEKLFF
v_gene: TRBV7-2
j_gene: TRBJ1-4
len: 15
abundance: .

CDR3aa: CASSADRPGTANSPLHF
v_gene: TRBV9
j_gene: TRBJ1-6
len: 17
abundance: .

CDR3aa: CASSAFGGQLETQYF
v_gene: TRBV6-1
j_gene: TRBJ2-5
len: 15
abundance: .

CDR3aa: CSVEGERGSYNEQFF
v_gene: TRBV29-1
j_gene: TRBJ2-1
len: 15
abundance: .

CDR3aa: CSAAAGAGANVLTF
v_gene: TRBV20-1
j_gene: TRBJ2-6
len: 14
abundance: .

CDR3aa: CAIGGLAGGPDTQYF
v_gene: TRBV10-3
j_gene: TRBJ2-3
len: 15
abundance: .

CDR3aa: CASRPLDRRVTEAFF
v_gene: TRBV6-1
j_gene: TRBJ1-1
len: 15
abundance: .

CDR3aa: CASSLQFGTVFTDTQYF
v_gene: TRBV28
j_gene: TRBJ2-3
len: 17
abundance: .

CDR3aa: CSASKGGTTDTQYF
v_gene: TRBV20-1
j_gene: TRBJ2-3
len: 14
abundance: .

CDR3aa: CASSRRVAGNSNTGELFF
v_gene: TRBV7-6
j_gene: TRBJ2-2
len: 18
abundance: .

CDR3aa: CASSSRKNSPLHF
v_gene: TRBV7-2
j_gene: TRBJ1-6
len: 13
abundance: .

CDR3aa: CASRALGWGTDTQYF
v_gene: TRBV27
j_gene: TRBJ2-3
len: 15
abundance: .

CDR3aa: CASGTGGEETQYF
v_gene: TRBV10-3
j_gene: TRBJ2-5
len: 13
abundance: .

CDR3aa: CASSVGVSGADTGELFF
v_gene: TRBV9
j_gene: TRBJ2-2
len: 17
abundance: .